Below are 9 T cell receptor beta chains sequenced from a single sample in a study of T cell responses to AZD1222 COVID-19 vaccine. This table comes from immunoSEQ multiplex PCR, and its TCRdb copy is limited to in-frame clones, with some not included. This table holds 110,000 or so clones, around 87% found once. The sequencing here drew on peripheral blood, taken 28 days after the second AZD1222 dose. The receptor source for this set is an adult who received the AZD1222 COVID-19 vaccine.

In this sample, this clone turned up once. This sequence joins TRBV7-9 and TRBJ1-1; the D is unclear. The CDR3 is 15 amino acids. V was trimmed by 0 bases and J by 1 base, leaving 9 bases between them. Germline V gene sequence: CDR1 SEHNR, CDR2 FQNEAQ (reference sequence). CDR3 sequence reads: CASSLATGTNTEAFF. The CDR3 region has the DNA TGTGCCAGCAGCTTAGCGACGGGAACGAACACTGAAGCTTTCTTT.

The genes are TRBV5-1 and TRBJ2-7; a weak D match, TRBD1 (6 bases). Germline V gene lookup returns CDR1 SGHRS and CDR2 YFSETQ. This CDR3 spans 15 amino acids. V was clipped by 4 bases and J by 3 bases, with 17 bases between them. CDR3 nucleotide sequence: TGCGCCAGCAGCGTCACTCCGGGACACATCTACGAGCAGTACTTC. Translation gives CASSVTPGHIYEQYF.

V gene TRBV9 combines with J gene TRBJ2-6; tentative D call: TRBD1 (5 bases). V gave up 3 bases and J gave up 0 bases, with 10 bases separating them. The CDR3 has 16 amino acids. CDR1 is SGDLS, CDR2 YYNGEE, per germline. The CDR3 sequence: CASSGQTNSGANVLTF. The CDR3 bases are TGTGCCAGCAGCGGACAGACGAACTCTGGGGCCAACGTCCTGACTTTC.

The chain links TRBV6-5 to TRBJ1-6; D gene unclear. The germline CDR1 and CDR2 sequences are MNHEY and SVGAGI. Trimming removed 0 bases from V and 7 bases from J, with 4 bases in between. CDR3 length: 13 amino acids. CDR3 sequence: CASSYSRNSPLHF. CDR3 nucleotides: TGTGCCAGCAGTTACTCCCGGAATTCACCCCTCCACTTT.

The genes are TRBV2 and TRBJ2-7; 7 bases agree with TRBD1. V trimming: 3 bases; J trimming: 3 bases; junction bases outside the gene matches: 8. Germline assignment: CDR1 SNHLY and CDR2 FYNNEI. CDR3 length equals 15 residues. The chain's CDR3 is CASSDEGQGDYEQYF. CDR3 nucleotide sequence: TGTGCCAGCAGTGATGAAGGGCAGGGGGACTACGAGCAGTACTTC.

The CDR3 sequence is CASSQAIKGSFEQYF. The CDR3 nucleotides read TGCGCCAGCAGCCAAGCAATCAAGGGTTCGTTCGAGCAGTACTTC. J is TRBJ2-7 and V is TRBV4-1; D gene unclear. Trimming removed 1 base from V and 6 bases from J, with 16 bases in between. The CDR3 covers 15 residues. Germline-derived CDR1 and CDR2 are MGHRA and YSYEKL.

The V gene is TRBV28, the J gene TRBJ2-4, with TRBD1 identical over 10 bases. The V gene end was trimmed by 5 bases and the J gene end by 8 bases; junction bases not matched to a gene: 9. Germline V CDR1 and CDR2: MDHEN, SYDVKM. The CDR3 spans 15 residues. In DNA, the CDR3 is TGTGCCAGCAGTCCCCCGGACAGGGGGGTATACATTCAGTACTTC. It yields the protein CASSPPDRGVYIQYF.

The V gene is TRBV7-2, the J gene TRBJ2-1; no reliable D call. Per the germline V gene, CDR1 is SGHTA and CDR2 is FQGNSA. Trimming removed 4 bases from V and 9 bases from J, with 16 bases in between. The CDR3 has 14 amino acids. The CDR3 nucleotides read TGTGCCAGCAGCTCCTACTTTTTAGCTCGTGAGCAGTTCTTC. The encoded protein is CASSSYFLAREQFF.

The chain couples TRBV5-8 to TRBJ1-5; D gene unclear. The CDR3 runs to 14 residues. The V end lost 2 bases, the J end lost 3 bases, and 9 bases lay between the germline ends. Germline CDR1 SGHTS, CDR2 YDEGEE. The CDR3 region has the DNA TGTGCCAGCAGCTTAGACGGCCCCAATCAGCCCCAGCATTTT. It codes for CASSLDGPNQPQHF.